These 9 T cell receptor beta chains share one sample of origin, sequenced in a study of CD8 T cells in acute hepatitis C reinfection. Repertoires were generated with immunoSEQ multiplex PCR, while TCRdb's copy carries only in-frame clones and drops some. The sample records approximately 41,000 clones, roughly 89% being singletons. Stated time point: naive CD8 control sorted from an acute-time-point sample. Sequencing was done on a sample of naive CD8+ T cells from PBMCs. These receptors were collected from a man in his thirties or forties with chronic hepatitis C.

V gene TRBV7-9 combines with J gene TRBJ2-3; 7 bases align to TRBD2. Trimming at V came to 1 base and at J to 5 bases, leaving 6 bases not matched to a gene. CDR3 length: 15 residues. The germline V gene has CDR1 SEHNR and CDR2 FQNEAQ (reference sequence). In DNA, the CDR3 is TGTGCCAGCAGCTTAGTGGCGGGAGCGTTAGATACGCAGTATTTT. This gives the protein CASSLVAGALDTQYF.

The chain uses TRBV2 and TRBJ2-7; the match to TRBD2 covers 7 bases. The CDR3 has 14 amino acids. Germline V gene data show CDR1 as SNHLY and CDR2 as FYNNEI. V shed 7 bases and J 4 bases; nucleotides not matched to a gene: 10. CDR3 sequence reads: CASTGGPNLYEQYF. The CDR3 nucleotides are TGTGCCAGCACGGGAGGCCCCAACCTATACGAGCAGTACTTC.

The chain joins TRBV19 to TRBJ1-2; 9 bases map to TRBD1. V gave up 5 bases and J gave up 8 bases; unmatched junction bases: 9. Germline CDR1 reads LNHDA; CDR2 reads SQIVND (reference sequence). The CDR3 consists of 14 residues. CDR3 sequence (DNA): TGTGCCAGTAGTGCCATGGGACAGGGCTGGGGCTACACCTTC. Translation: CASSAMGQGWGYTF. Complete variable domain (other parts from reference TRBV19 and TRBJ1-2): DGGITQSPKYLFRKEGQNVTLSCEQNLNHDAMYWYRQDPGQGLRLIYYSQIVNDFQKGDIAEGYSVSREKKESFPLTVTSAQKNPTAFYLCASSAMGQGWGYTFGSGTRLTVV.

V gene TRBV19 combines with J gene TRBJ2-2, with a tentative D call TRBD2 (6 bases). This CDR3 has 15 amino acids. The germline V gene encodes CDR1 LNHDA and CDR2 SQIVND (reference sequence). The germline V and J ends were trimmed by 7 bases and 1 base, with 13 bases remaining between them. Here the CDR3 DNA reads TGTGCCAGTACCCATACTAGCCGGAACACCGGGGAGCTGTTTTTT. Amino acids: CASTHTSRNTGELFF.

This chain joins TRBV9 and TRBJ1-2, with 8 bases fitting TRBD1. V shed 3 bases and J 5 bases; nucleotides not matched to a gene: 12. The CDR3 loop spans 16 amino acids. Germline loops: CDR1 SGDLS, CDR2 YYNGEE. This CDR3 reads CASSAAGGGGRYGYTF. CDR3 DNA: TGTGCCAGCAGCGCGGCAGGGGGCGGTGGGAGATATGGCTACACCTTC.

CDR3 DNA: TGCGCCAGCAGCCCCTCCGGGAATTCACCCCTCCACTTT. Its translation: CASSPSGNSPLHF. This chain connects TRBV5-1 to TRBJ1-6, with unresolved D. CDR3 length equals 13 residues. Germline lookup yields CDR1 SGHRS and CDR2 YFSETQ. Trimming removed 4 bases at V and 7 bases at J, with 9 bases between.

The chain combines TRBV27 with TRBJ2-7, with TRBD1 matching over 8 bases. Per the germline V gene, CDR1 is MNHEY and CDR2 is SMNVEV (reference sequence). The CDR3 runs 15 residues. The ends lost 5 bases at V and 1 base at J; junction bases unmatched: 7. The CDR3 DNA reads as TGTGCCAGCAGTGTAGGACAGGGAGCTTCCTACGAGCAGTACTTC. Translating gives CASSVGQGASYEQYF.

The CDR3 loop reads CASSLSWGGNQPQHF. DNA of the CDR3: TGTGCCAGCAGTTTATCCTGGGGGGGCAATCAGCCCCAGCATTTT. The chain is built from TRBV27 and TRBJ1-5; TRBD1 is a possible D gene (5 bases). CDR3 length: 15 residues. V dropped 0 bases and J dropped 2 bases, with 8 bases sitting between them. Germline CDR1 reads MNHEY; CDR2 reads SMNVEV (reference sequence).

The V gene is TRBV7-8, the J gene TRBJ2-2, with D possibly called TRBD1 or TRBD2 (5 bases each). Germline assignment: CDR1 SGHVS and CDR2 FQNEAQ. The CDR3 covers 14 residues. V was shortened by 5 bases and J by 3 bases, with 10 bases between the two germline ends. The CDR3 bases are TGTGCCAGCAGCCCGGGACCCTACACCGGGGAGCTGTTTTTT. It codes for CASSPGPYTGELFF.